The 30 T cell receptor beta chains below all came from one sample that was sequenced in a study of regulatory T cells in long-lasting Graves disease (dated by TCRdb to about 2021). The library was built by means of multiplex PCR. Instrument on record: Illumina HiSeq 4000. To build TCR beta libraries, CDR3 regions were amplified by Arm-PCR using iRepertoire HTBI primers. TCRdb handled the public reads itself, with Q25 trimming in fastp and clone calling in MiXCR, and kept productive beta chains. Rows merge per CDR3 protein into single entries with the most common DNA and genes. The sample records 360,000 or so distinct CDR3 sequences, 16% of which are singletons. The top ten hold roughly 27% of the sample. The time point label for this specimen denotes: newly diagnosed GD, antithyroid drugs for less than 3 months. For both TCR sequencing and RNA sequencing, RNA was extracted from PBMCs in TRIzol. The sample also formed part of further work on T cells in Graves' hyperthyroidism and ophthalmopathy.

The sample in question was peripheral blood mononuclear cells (PBMCs), obtained at new diagnosis, from a patient treated with antithyroid drugs. All receptors derive from a man aged 35-49 years with Graves disease. Donor details come from another sample of the same person, matched by shared clones.

This clonotype occurred many times. The chain is built from TRBV7-8 and TRBJ2-5, with a tentative D call TRBD2 (6 bases). The V end was cut by 5 bases, the J end by 5 bases, with 24 bases between. Per the germline V gene, CDR1 is SGHVS and CDR2 is FQNEAQ. The CDR3 covers 17 residues. As DNA, the CDR3 is TGTGCCAGCAGCCACCTTCCTCTCGGAGGGGCCGGGGAGACCCAGTACTTC. It is translated as CASSHLPLGGAGETQYF.

This clonotype was detected ten times or more. The rearrangement uses TRBV12-5 and TRBJ2-1; 8 bases are a match to TRBD2. The CDR3 has 16 amino acids. The V gene's germline CDR1 is LGHNT and CDR2 FRNRAP. V lost 7 bases, J lost 10 bases, and 18 bases stayed unmatched. The CDR3 loop reads CASAQPRSGGTLEQFF. The CDR3 DNA sequence: TGTGCTAGTGCCCAACCCCGGAGCGGGGGTACTCTGGAGCAGTTCTTC. The full variable domain, completed using reference TRBV12-5 and TRBJ2-1, is DARVTQTPRHKVTEMGQEVTMRCQPILGHNTVFWYRQTMMQGLELLAYFRNRAPLDDSGMPKDRFSAEMPDATLATLKIQPSEPRDSAVYFCASAQPRSGGTLEQFFGPGTRLTVL.

This clonotype has only one observation. The chain is built from TRBV2 and TRBJ2-5; TRBD1 aligns across 8 bases. CDR1 and CDR2 (germline): SNHLY, FYNNEI. The V and J ends lost 4 bases and 4 bases, in that order; junction bases with no gene match: 5. CDR3 size: 14 residues. CDR3 amino acids: CASSAGQGLETQYF. CDR3 bases: TGTGCCAGCAGTGCCGGACAGGGACTAGAGACCCAGTACTTC.

There are many counts of this clonotype. The CDR3 loop is CASSLLAGGTNEQFF. The CDR3, as DNA: TGTGCCAGCAGCTTACTAGCGGGGGGTACCAATGAGCAGTTCTTC. The chain has TRBV7-3 and TRBJ2-1; 11 bases line up with TRBD2. Germline CDR1 and CDR2: SGHTA and FQGTGA. CDR3 size: 15 residues. With 2 bases clipped from V and 6 bases from J, the junction kept 3 bases outside the gene matches. Full variable domain (missing parts from reference TRBV7-3 and TRBJ2-1): GAGVSQTPSNKVTEKGKYVELRCDPISGHTALYWYRQSLGQGPEFLIYFQGTGAADDSGLPNDRFFAVRPEGSVSTLKIQRTERGDSAVYLCASSLLAGGTNEQFFGPGTRLTVL.

This clonotype was detected many times. V gene TRBV28 combines with J gene TRBJ1-2; 8 nucleotides line up with TRBD1. Germline-derived CDR1 and CDR2 are MDHEN and SYDVKM. V was clipped by 8 bases and J by 4 bases; unmatched bases: 6. The length of the CDR3 is 13 residues. The CDR3 nucleotides are TGTGCCAGCCACGCAGGGGGCATCTATGGCTACACCTTC. Its translation: CASHAGGIYGYTF.

The chain employs TRBV4-2 and TRBJ1-6, with D maybe TRBD1 (6 bases). Between the trimmed V and J ends, which lost 0 bases and 14 bases, there was a span of 14 bases. This CDR3 has 14 amino acids. CDR1 LGHNA and CDR2 YNFKEQ come from the germline V gene. CDR3 protein: CASSQDSFKGALHF. CDR3 DNA sequence: TGTGCCAGCAGCCAAGATAGTTTTAAGGGGGCCCTCCACTTT.

This clonotype was seen many times. The chain couples TRBV10-3 to TRBJ2-3, with D maybe TRBD1 (6 bases). The V gene lost 4 bases and the J gene lost 2 bases, with 16 bases spanning the gap. Germline values: CDR1 ENHRY, CDR2 SYGVKD. This CDR3 is 16 amino acids long. The CDR3 region is CAISAPPTGLTDTQYF. CDR3 bases: TGTGCCATCAGTGCACCCCCGACAGGACTCACAGATACGCAGTATTTT.

This clonotype was counted between two and nine times. The chain is built from TRBV10-1 and TRBJ2-7; D ambiguous. The CDR3 loop spans 13 amino acids. In germline, CDR1 is WNHNN, CDR2 SYGVQD (reference sequence). V was cut by 3 bases and J by 4 bases, with 10 bases left in between. For the CDR3, the DNA is TGCGCCAGCAGTGATACGGTCGGATACGAGCAGTACTTC. Protein product: CASSDTVGYEQYF.

The V call is TRBV2, the J call TRBJ1-5; 9 bases are shared with TRBD1. Trimming at V came to 2 bases and at J to 3 bases, leaving 5 bases not matched to a gene. The CDR3 spans 16 residues. Germline values: CDR1 SNHLY, CDR2 FYNNEI. In nucleotides, the CDR3 is TGTGCCAGCAGTGAACCGGGACAGGGCCTCAATCAGCCCCAGCATTTT. Residues: CASSEPGQGLNQPQHF.

At least ten counts were recorded for this clonotype. DNA for the CDR3: TGTGCCAGCAGTTTAACGTCGGCAGGGACGAATGAAAAACTGTTTTTT. This sequence encodes CASSLTSAGTNEKLFF. This chain joins TRBV27 and TRBJ1-4, with a tentative D call TRBD1 (5 bases). Per germline, CDR1 MNHEY and CDR2 SMNVEV (reference sequence). This CDR3 has 16 residues. Trimming removed 2 bases from V and 5 bases from J, with 15 bases in between.

In this sample, this clonotype turned up many times. CDR3 sequence reads: CASSPRDGRQETQYF. In DNA form, the CDR3 reads TGCGCCAGCAGCCCCCGGGACGGTCGACAAGAGACCCAGTACTTC. The gene calls are TRBV5-1 and TRBJ2-5, with D perhaps assigned TRBD1 or TRBD2 (5 bases each). The CDR3 has 15 residues. V was trimmed by 4 bases and J by 2 bases, leaving 15 bases between them. CDR1 is SGHRS and CDR2 is YFSETQ in the germline V gene.

This clonotype was observed at least ten times. V usage is TRBV7-6 and J usage is TRBJ2-7; no firm D call. With 5 bases removed from V and 2 bases from J, the gap between germline ends came to 13 bases. CDR3 length: 14 residues. Germline V gene data show CDR1 as SGHVS and CDR2 as FNYEAQ. CDR3 sequence reads: CASSGESGAYEQYF. The CDR3 nucleotides are TGTGCCAGCAGCGGAGAGAGTGGGGCCTACGAGCAGTACTTC.

This clonotype was seen a handful of times. This probably arose from a read error, given a far larger clone one base away. The chain carries TRBV28 and TRBJ2-7; D is uncertain. The V gene's germline CDR1 is MDHEN and CDR2 SYDVKM. The CDR3 extends over 11 amino acids. Trimming cost V 6 bases and J 7 bases, with 10 bases left between them. CDR3 in amino acids: CASRLYNEQYF. Written as DNA, the CDR3 is TGTGCCAGCAGGCTATACAATGAGCAGTACTTC.

This clonotype came up many times. The chain combines TRBV27 with TRBJ2-1; D might be TRBD2 (6 bases). CDR3 length: 15 residues. Trimming cost V 3 bases and J 5 bases, with 14 bases left between them. The germline gives CDR1 MNHEY, CDR2 SMNVEV (reference sequence). The CDR3 coding sequence is TGTGCCAGCAGTTTCAGGCGGAGGGAAGACAATGAGCAGTTCTTC. Its translation is CASSFRRREDNEQFF.

This clonotype was seen more than once but under ten times. The CDR3 region is CSARVGSNQPQHF. DNA of the CDR3: TGCAGTGCTAGAGTTGGTAGCAATCAGCCCCAGCATTTT. V and J are TRBV20-1 and TRBJ1-5; D not certain. Germline CDR1 and CDR2: DFQATT and SNEGSKA (reference sequence). The CDR3 has 13 residues. V lost 1 base and J lost 0, with 4 bases in between.

At least ten counts were recorded for this clonotype. This chain links TRBV2 with TRBJ1-1; tentatively, D is TRBD1 (6 bases). The CDR3 loop spans 16 amino acids. The V and J ends lost 7 bases and 1 base respectively, with 19 bases between them. In germline, CDR1 is SNHLY, CDR2 FYNNEI. This CDR3 is CASTWGAGRPNTEAFF. The CDR3 DNA reads TGTGCCAGCACGTGGGGGGCGGGAAGACCGAACACTGAAGCTTTCTTT.

As DNA, the CDR3 is TGCAGTGCTAGGGACAGGGATTCACCCCTCCACTTT. This gives the protein CSARDRDSPLHF. The rearrangement links TRBV20-1 to TRBJ1-6; 8 bases fit TRBD1. CDR3 length: 12 amino acids. With V trimmed by 3 bases and J by 8 bases, 0 bases remained unmatched. The germline CDR1 and CDR2 sequences are DFQATT and SNEGSKA (reference sequence).

This clonotype has ten or more counts. For the CDR3, the DNA is TGCAGTGCCATAGACAGCGGGGGGGCTGACAATGAGCAGTTCTTC. Protein sequence: CSAIDSGGADNEQFF. V is TRBV20-1 and J is TRBJ2-1; 10 bases map to TRBD2. Germline CDR1 DFQATT, CDR2 SNEGSKA (reference sequence). J was trimmed by 5 bases and V by 6 bases; bases with no gene match: 10. CDR3 length: 15 residues.

Regarding this clonotype: With a much larger clone just one base away, this may be a read error. The chain combines TRBV27 with TRBJ2-7, with 10 bases identical to TRBD1. The germline V gene has CDR1 MNHEY and CDR2 SMNVEV (reference sequence). This CDR3 spans 14 amino acids. The J segment lost 7 bases and the V segment lost 6 bases, leaving 9 bases of the junction unmatched. The CDR3 sequence: CASRNADRGLEQYF. The CDR3 DNA reads TGTGCCAGCAGGAATGCTGACAGGGGGCTTGAGCAGTACTTC.

This clonotype occurred many times. In DNA form, the CDR3 reads TGTGCCAGCAGCCCCCCCACAAGGGGAGACACTGAAGCTTTCTTT. It is translated as CASSPPTRGDTEAFF. The chain uses TRBV4-2 and TRBJ1-1; D is perhaps TRBD1 (5 bases). V lost 4 bases and J lost 3, with 15 bases in between. CDR1 is LGHNA and CDR2 is YNFKEQ in the germline V gene. The CDR3 is 15 amino acids.

V and J are TRBV2 and TRBJ2-1; possibly TRBD1 for D (6 bases). Trimming stripped 7 bases from V and 7 bases from J, with 23 bases between. The germline gives CDR1 SNHLY, CDR2 FYNNEI. The CDR3 has 16 amino acids. The DNA of the CDR3 is TGTGCCAGCACCGATTCAGGGCGAGGGGGTTCAAATGAGCAGTTCTTC. Residues: CASTDSGRGGSNEQFF.

This clonotype was picked up many times. The chain has TRBV20-1 and TRBJ2-3, with D uncertain. CDR1 DFQATT and CDR2 SNEGSKA come from the germline V gene (reference sequence). The CDR3 has 13 residues. The germline V and J ends were trimmed by 5 bases and 0 bases, with 9 bases remaining between them. In DNA form, the CDR3 reads TGCAGTGCTGGACCCCCCAGCACAGATACGCAGTATTTT. This gives the protein CSAGPPSTDTQYF.

This clonotype has at least ten counts. The chain recombines TRBV6-2 or TRBV6-3 with TRBJ2-1; the match to TRBD2 covers 12 bases. The CDR3 covers 16 residues. Per the germline V gene, CDR1 is MNHEY and CDR2 is SVGEGT. The ends lost 2 bases at V and 3 bases at J; junction bases unmatched: 2. CDR3 protein: CASSYRTSGDYNEQFF. The CDR3 DNA reads TGTGCCAGCAGTTACCGGACTAGCGGGGACTACAATGAGCAGTTCTTC.

This clonotype was recorded many times. The chain couples TRBV11-2 to TRBJ2-1; a possible D gene is TRBD1 (5 bases). Looked up from germline, CDR1 is SGHAT and CDR2 is FQNNGV. CDR3 size: 15 residues. The V end lost 1 base, the J end lost 4 bases, and 11 bases lay between the germline ends. The CDR3 DNA follows: TGTGCCAGCAGCTTAGTGGCTGGGGCGTACAATGAGCAGTTCTTC. Amino acid sequence: CASSLVAGAYNEQFF.

This clonotype was seen ten or more times. V gene TRBV12-3 or TRBV12-4 combines with J gene TRBJ1-5; D gene ambiguous. The CDR3 sequence is 14 residues long. The V gene lost 3 bases and the J gene lost 0 bases, with 6 bases spanning the gap. CDR3: CASSFWDSNQPQHF. The CDR3 nucleotides read TGTGCCAGCAGTTTTTGGGATAGCAATCAGCCCCAGCATTTT.

This clonotype was detected ten times or more. The V and J genes are TRBV28 and TRBJ1-5; D not certain. This CDR3 region has 16 residues. The germline CDR1 and CDR2 sequences are MDHEN and SYDVKM. With 4 bases removed from V and 0 bases from J, the gap between germline ends came to 13 bases. CDR3 amino acids: CASSSASTYSNQPQHF. The CDR3 DNA sequence: TGTGCCAGCAGTTCTGCCAGCACTTATAGCAATCAGCCCCAGCATTTT.

This clonotype was recorded many times. The rearrangement joins TRBV7-2 to TRBJ1-1; 9 nucleotides line up with TRBD1. The CDR3 totals 14 residues. Germline loops: CDR1 SGHTA, CDR2 FQGNSA. Losses at the gene ends were 6 bases for V and 3 bases for J; bases not matched to a gene: 5. The CDR3 DNA is TGTGCCAGCAGGGATCGGGACAGGGACACTGAAGCTTTCTTT. Translating gives CASRDRDRDTEAFF. The whole variable domain, remainder taken from reference TRBV7-2 and TRBJ1-1, is GAGVSQSPSNKVTEKGKDVELRCDPISGHTALYWYRQSLGQGLEFLIYFQGNSAPDKSGLPSDRFSAERTGGSVSTLTIQRTQQEDSAVYLCASRDRDRDTEAFFGQGTRLTVV.

In its sample, this clonotype was seen many times. V is TRBV5-1 and J is TRBJ2-7; D unclear. The germline V and J ends were trimmed by 1 base and 2 bases, with 4 bases remaining between them. This CDR3 has 12 residues. Germline assignment: CDR1 SGHRS and CDR2 YFSETQ. DNA of the CDR3: TGCGCCAGCAGCTTGACTACCTACGAGCAGTACTTC. This sequence encodes CASSLTTYEQYF.

A few counts support this clonotype. V usage is TRBV27 and J usage is TRBJ1-6; D remains ambiguous. Trimming shortened V by 8 bases and J by 10 bases, and 18 bases separated the two germline ends. Germline V gene sequence: CDR1 MNHEY, CDR2 SMNVEV (reference sequence). The CDR3 has 14 residues. The CDR3: CASSHLDRESPLHF. For the CDR3, the DNA is TGTGCCAGCTCCCATTTGGATAGGGAATCACCCCTCCACTTT.

At least ten counts were recorded for this clonotype. This chain connects TRBV4-1 to TRBJ1-5; 8 bases map to TRBD1. CDR1 and CDR2 from the germline V gene are MGHRA and YSYEKL. The J segment lost 6 bases and the V segment lost 3 bases, leaving 4 bases of the junction unmatched. The CDR3 has 14 amino acids. The CDR3 here is CASSQIQGVQPQHF. CDR3 in DNA: TGCGCCAGCAGCCAGATACAGGGGGTTCAGCCCCAGCATTTT.